These 10 T cell receptor beta chains were sequenced from one sample in a study of blood T cell repertoires in COVID-19. Profiling relied on immunoSEQ multiplex PCR, and the TCRdb table lists in-frame clones only, not all of them. The sample holds almost 200,000 clones; approximately 86% are singletons and the top ten take 0.85% to 0.95%. Input material: peripheral blood. These receptors were obtained from a man aged 55 to 69 with COVID-19, enrolled during active disease.

This clone was seen a handful of times. The chain joins TRBV5-1 to TRBJ2-7; 8 bases are a match to TRBD2. Per the germline V gene, CDR1 is SGHRS and CDR2 is YFSETQ. CDR3 length equals 16 residues. V was clipped by 2 bases and J by 7 bases; unmatched bases: 14. CDR3 in DNA: TGCGCCAGCAGCTTTAGCGGGGCCACGTCCGGGACGGAGCAGTACTTC. This encodes CASSFSGATSGTEQYF. The variable domain in full, completed from reference TRBV5-1 and TRBJ2-7, reads KAGVTQTPRYLIKTRGQQVTLSCSPISGHRSVSWYQQTPGQGLQFLFEYFSETQRNKGNFPGRFSGRQFSNSRSEMNVSTLELGDSALYLCASSFSGATSGTEQYFGPGTRLTVT.

The chain recombines TRBV7-9 with TRBJ1-2; D not resolved. The CDR3 loop spans 13 amino acids. From germline, CDR1 is SEHNR and CDR2 FQNEAQ (reference sequence). Trimming pared 5 bases from V and 13 bases from J, leaving 20 bases between. The CDR3: CASSLDGRVPVTF. The DNA of the CDR3 is TGTGCCAGCAGCCTCGACGGGCGGGTCCCTGTCACCTTC.

J is TRBJ1-2 and V is TRBV28; 7 bases line up with TRBD1. V shed 4 bases, J shed 8 bases, and the junction held 7 bases outside the gene matches. CDR3 length: 13 residues. CDR1 is MDHEN, CDR2 SYDVKM, per germline. This CDR3 is CASSSTGVPGYTF. The DNA of the CDR3 is TGTGCCAGCAGTTCTACAGGGGTACCCGGCTACACCTTC.

The chain combines TRBV5-1 with TRBJ2-2, with TRBD1 as a possible D gene (6 bases). The ends were cut back, 0 bases at V and 6 bases at J, with 12 bases in the middle. The CDR3 runs to 15 residues. Germline V gives CDR1 SGHRS, CDR2 YFSETQ. CDR3 sequence reads: CASSLDQTGPGELFF. As DNA, the CDR3 is TGCGCCAGCAGCTTGGATCAAACAGGGCCCGGGGAGCTGTTTTTT.

The chain carries TRBV19 and TRBJ2-5; a weak D match, TRBD2 (5 bases). The length of the CDR3 is 15 residues. Germline CDR1 is LNHDA and CDR2 is SQIVND (reference sequence). The V end was cut by 3 bases, the J end by 4 bases, with 15 bases between. CDR3 in amino acids: CASSIASAGGETQYF. CDR3 sequence (DNA): TGTGCCAGTAGTATTGCTTCTGCGGGTGGAGAGACCCAGTACTTC.

This chain links TRBV7-3 with TRBJ2-1; 8 nucleotides align to TRBD2. The CDR3 sequence is 13 residues long. Trimming removed 6 bases from V and 7 bases from J; junction bases left unmatched: 5. Germline CDR1 is SGHTA and CDR2 is FQGTGA. DNA for the CDR3: TGTGCCAGCAGACTAGCGGTGGGGAATGAGCAGTTCTTC. The encoded protein is CASRLAVGNEQFF.

This sequence joins TRBV21-1 and TRBJ1-5. TRBV21-1 corresponds to a pseudogene. CDR3 length equals 12 residues. CDR3 DNA: TGTGCCAGCAGCCCCAAGCCGGGACCCCAGCATTTT. Translation: CASSPKPGPQHF.

The V and J genes are TRBV18 and TRBJ1-5; TRBD1 matches at 9 bases. From germline, CDR1 is KGHSH and CDR2 LQKENI. The CDR3 sequence is 16 residues long. Unmatched junction bases numbered 3, after V lost 2 bases and J lost 1 base. CDR3 bases: TGTGCCAGCTCACCAACACAGGGGGCGAGCAATCAGCCCCAGCATTTT. Residues: CASSPTQGASNQPQHF.

In its sample, this clone was seen a few times. The chain carries TRBV2 and TRBJ2-1, with 11 bases identical to TRBD2. CDR3 length equals 15 residues. The germline V gene encodes CDR1 SNHLY and CDR2 FYNNEI. The V and J ends lost 7 bases and 5 bases, in that order; junction bases with no gene match: 7. CDR3 in DNA: TGTGCCAGCAACCTACTAGCGGGAGTAAACAATGAGCAGTTCTTC. Amino acid sequence: CASNLLAGVNNEQFF.

This clone was seen just once. The chain employs TRBV5-1 and TRBJ2-2; a possible D gene is TRBD1 (5 bases). The CDR3 is 14 amino acids. V lost 7 bases, J lost 7 bases, and 17 bases lay in between. Germline-derived CDR1 and CDR2 are SGHRS and YFSETQ. CDR3 loop: CASAREGANGELFF. The CDR3 coding sequence is TGCGCCAGCGCTAGAGAAGGGGCGAACGGGGAGCTGTTTTTT.